The next 20 T cell receptor beta chains were all read from a single sample in a study of cytomegalovirus exposure and HLA in healthy donors. Profiled with immunoSEQ multiplex PCR; TCRdb holds only in-frame clones, not every one. This table holds about 120,000 clones, 86% found once. The specimen sequenced was PBMCs. These receptors came from a man younger than 30 in good health and CMV-seronegative.

The gene calls are TRBV5-1 and TRBJ1-2; 7 nucleotides align to TRBD1. The CDR3 has 13 amino acids. J lost 1 base, V lost 7 bases, and 4 bases had no gene match. The germline CDR1 and CDR2 sequences are SGHRS and YFSETQ. In DNA, the CDR3 is TGCGCCAGCCGACAGGGCCTTAACTATGGCTACACCTTC. This gives the protein CASRQGLNYGYTF.

This chain connects TRBV2 to TRBJ2-6, with 7 nucleotides matching TRBD1. Germline V gene data show CDR1 as SNHLY and CDR2 as FYNNEI. The CDR3 is 17 amino acids. The ends lost 4 bases at V and 4 bases at J; junction bases unmatched: 10. The CDR3 DNA follows: TGTGCCAGCAGTGGACAACAGGGGAACCTGGGGGCCAACGTCCTGACTTTC. This gives the protein CASSGQQGNLGANVLTF.

This chain joins TRBV7-9 and TRBJ2-1, with 12 bases fitting TRBD2. V lost 3 bases to trimming and J lost 6 bases; unmatched junction nucleotides: 6. The CDR3 runs to 16 residues. Germline lookup yields CDR1 SEHNR and CDR2 FQNEAQ (reference sequence). The CDR3 coding sequence is TGTGCCAGCAGCTTGTTCCTAGCGGGGGGGCTCAATGAGCAGTTCTTC. Its protein is CASSLFLAGGLNEQFF.

This rearrangement joins TRBV7-6 to TRBJ1-5, with TRBD1 matching 8 bases. With 1 base clipped from V and 6 bases from J, the junction kept 11 bases outside the gene matches. Germline values: CDR1 SGHVS, CDR2 FNYEAQ. CDR3 size: 17 residues. CDR3 sequence reads: CASSLVSAGQGGQPQHF. The CDR3 DNA is TGTGCCAGCAGCTTAGTTTCGGCCGGACAGGGAGGTCAGCCCCAGCATTTT.

The chain links TRBV6-1 to TRBJ2-1; D uncertain. Per the germline V gene, CDR1 is MNHNS and CDR2 is SASEGT. The CDR3 has 15 amino acids. The V end lost 4 bases, the J end lost 4 bases, and 14 bases lay between the germline ends. CDR3 sequence: CASSATKGAYNEQFF. Written as DNA, the CDR3 is TGTGCCAGCAGTGCCACTAAAGGTGCTTACAATGAGCAGTTCTTC.

The gene calls are TRBV9 and TRBJ2-1; TRBD2 aligns across 14 bases. The ends lost 4 bases at V and 4 bases at J; junction bases unmatched: 7. The CDR3 spans 17 residues. The germline V gene encodes CDR1 SGDLS and CDR2 YYNGEE. The CDR3 nucleotides read TGTGCCAGCAGCCCCTTCGGGACTAGCGGGGGTTACAATGAGCAGTTCTTC. It yields the protein CASSPFGTSGGYNEQFF.

V and J are TRBV11-2 and TRBJ1-2; 9 bases are shared with TRBD1. CDR3 size: 15 residues. Germline CDR1 and CDR2: SGHAT and FQNNGV. V trimming: 5 bases; J trimming: 7 bases; junction bases outside the gene matches: 11. The DNA of the CDR3 is TGTGCCAGCAGCGACGAGGGACAGGGTTGGGGTGGCTACACCTTC. The encoded protein is CASSDEGQGWGGYTF.

The rearrangement uses TRBV27 and TRBJ2-7; TRBD2 matches at 9 bases. The CDR3 covers 16 residues. The germline CDR1 and CDR2 sequences are MNHEY and SMNVEV (reference sequence). After removal of 5 bases from V and 3 bases from J, the junction contained 11 bases not matched to a gene. CDR3 protein: CASSPRRGSGSYEQYF. In DNA, the CDR3 is TGTGCCAGCAGTCCCCGCCGGGGTAGCGGGAGCTACGAGCAGTACTTC.

The V call is TRBV6-1, the J call TRBJ2-1, with D possibly being TRBD1 (5 bases). Per germline, CDR1 MNHNS and CDR2 SASEGT. There are 15 residues in the CDR3. V lost 2 bases, J lost 7 bases, and 15 bases lay in between. The CDR3 region is CASSEYLGLGNEQFF. CDR3 bases: TGTGCCAGCAGTGAATATTTGGGGCTGGGGAATGAGCAGTTCTTC.

This chain joins TRBV27 and TRBJ2-3; 9 bases line up with TRBD1. CDR1 and CDR2 (germline): MNHEY, SMNVEV (reference sequence). The CDR3 contains 15 residues. V trimming: 4 bases; J trimming: 7 bases; junction bases outside the gene matches: 9. In DNA, the CDR3 is TGTGCCAGCAGTTCTCCTGGGACAGGGATCAATACGCAGTATTTT. It encodes CASSSPGTGINTQYF.

J is TRBJ2-1 and V is TRBV9, with TRBD2 matching over 8 bases. J lost 10 bases, V lost 4 bases, and 13 bases had no gene match. The CDR3 totals 15 residues. CDR1 SGDLS and CDR2 YYNGEE come from the germline V gene. The CDR3 region has the DNA TGTGCCAGCAGCCCGACCGGGACTAGAAGAGGGGAGCAGTTCTTC. It yields the protein CASSPTGTRRGEQFF.

The V gene is TRBV4-2, the J gene TRBJ1-2, with 7 bases identical to TRBD1. The ends lost 0 bases at V and 3 bases at J; junction bases unmatched: 10. The CDR3 extends over 17 amino acids. Germline CDR1 LGHNA, CDR2 YNFKEQ. CDR3 bases: TGTGCCAGCAGCCAAGATCGACAGGGAAGTTACGACTATGGCTACACCTTC. It specifies CASSQDRQGSYDYGYTF.

This clone was seen a single time. This chain uses TRBV2 with TRBJ1-1, with 7 positions matching TRBD1. Germline V gene data show CDR1 as SNHLY and CDR2 as FYNNEI. The CDR3 consists of 15 residues. The V segment lost 1 base and the J segment 1 base; nucleotides outside the gene matches: 3. Here the CDR3 reads CASSEGSGGNTEAFF. The CDR3 nucleotides are TGTGCCAGCAGTGAAGGGTCAGGGGGGAACACTGAAGCTTTCTTT.

The rearrangement links TRBV30 to TRBJ2-2, with TRBD2 matching 9 bases. The CDR3 has 18 residues. Germline lookup yields CDR1 GTSNPN and CDR2 SVGIG (reference sequence). V shed 2 bases and J 4 bases; nucleotides not matched to a gene: 14. The CDR3 loop reads CAWSRTSGGLLITGELFF. In DNA form, the CDR3 reads TGTGCCTGGAGTCGTACGAGCGGGGGGCTCTTGATCACCGGGGAGCTGTTTTTT.

V and J are TRBV5-8 and TRBJ2-4; a weak D match, TRBD1 (6 bases). Trimming removed 2 bases at V and 6 bases at J, with 15 bases between. This CDR3 has 15 residues. Per germline, CDR1 SGHTS and CDR2 YDEGEE. In nucleotides, the CDR3 is TGTGCCAGCAGCTTAACAGGGTGGGTGGGAAACATTCAGTACTTC. Its translation is CASSLTGWVGNIQYF.

The CDR3 nucleotides are TGTGCCAGTGGGGGGTCCCTAGAAGAGACCCAGTACTTC. As protein: CASGGSLEETQYF. The rearrangement links TRBV19 to TRBJ2-5, with a weak D call TRBD2 (6 bases). Germline loops: CDR1 LNHDA, CDR2 SQIVND (reference sequence). V dropped 8 bases and J dropped 3 bases, with 13 bases sitting between them. This CDR3 spans 13 amino acids.

The V gene is TRBV7-2, the J gene TRBJ1-1; D gene unclear. Deletions cut 2 bases from V and 7 bases from J, with 5 bases between. In germline, CDR1 is SGHTA, CDR2 FQGNSA. This CDR3 has 11 residues. The CDR3 loop is CASSLSVEAFF. For the CDR3, the DNA is TGTGCCAGCAGCTTATCGGTTGAAGCTTTCTTT. The whole variable domain, remainder taken from reference TRBV7-2 and TRBJ1-1, is GAGVSQSPSNKVTEKGKDVELRCDPISGHTALYWYRQSLGQGLEFLIYFQGNSAPDKSGLPSDRFSAERTGGSVSTLTIQRTQQEDSAVYLCASSLSVEAFFGQGTRLTVV.

This chain connects TRBV19 to TRBJ2-7; maybe TRBD2 (6 bases). Germline V CDR1 and CDR2: LNHDA, SQIVND (reference sequence). The germline V and J ends were trimmed by 2 bases and 5 bases, with 13 bases remaining between them. The length of the CDR3 is 14 residues. The CDR3 nucleotides read TGTGCCAGTAGTATAAAGGCGGGGTTCCACGAGCAGTACTTC. Its translation: CASSIKAGFHEQYF.

The chain carries TRBV5-1 and TRBJ2-5; D call uncertain. The CDR3 covers 13 residues. V was clipped by 5 bases and J by 0 bases, with 8 bases between them. Germline V lookup: CDR1 SGHRS, CDR2 YFSETQ. CDR3 nucleotide sequence: TGCGCCAGCAGGCTGCAGTACCAAGAGACCCAGTACTTC. This translates into CASRLQYQETQYF.

This chain uses TRBV9 with TRBJ2-7; 7 bases map to TRBD1. Germline CDR1 and CDR2: SGDLS and YYNGEE. The V gene end was trimmed by 0 bases and the J gene end by 6 bases; junction bases not matched to a gene: 0. CDR3 length: 12 residues. The CDR3 loop is CASSVDRGEQYF. The CDR3 bases are TGTGCCAGCAGCGTAGACAGGGGCGAGCAGTACTTC.